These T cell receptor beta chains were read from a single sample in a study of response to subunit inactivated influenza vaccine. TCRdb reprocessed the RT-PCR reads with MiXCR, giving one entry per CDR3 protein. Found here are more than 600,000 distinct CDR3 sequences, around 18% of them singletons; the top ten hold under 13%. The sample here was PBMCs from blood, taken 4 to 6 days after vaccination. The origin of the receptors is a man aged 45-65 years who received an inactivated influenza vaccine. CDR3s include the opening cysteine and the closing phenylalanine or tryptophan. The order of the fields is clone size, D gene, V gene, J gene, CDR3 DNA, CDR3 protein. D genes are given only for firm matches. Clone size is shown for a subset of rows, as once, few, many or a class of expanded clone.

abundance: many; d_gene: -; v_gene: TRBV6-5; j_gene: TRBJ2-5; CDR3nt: TGTGCCAGCAGTTACTCGGGGCGGGGTCGAGGGGAGACCCAGTACTTC; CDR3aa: CASSYSGRGRGETQYF
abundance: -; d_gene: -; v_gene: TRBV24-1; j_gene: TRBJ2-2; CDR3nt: TGTGCCACCAGTGATTTGATTCGCGGGGAGCTGTTTTTT; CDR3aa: CATSDLIRGELFF
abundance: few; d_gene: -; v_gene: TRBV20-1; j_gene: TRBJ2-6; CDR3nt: TGCAGTGCTAGAGATGCGAAGCTCTCTGGGGCCAACGTCCTGACTTTC; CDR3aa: CSARDAKLSGANVLTF
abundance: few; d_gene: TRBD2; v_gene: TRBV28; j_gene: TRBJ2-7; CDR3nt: TGTGCCAGCAGTACCTCCGGACTAGCGGGAGGAACCCCTTACTACGAGCAGTACTTC; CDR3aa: CASSTSGLAGGTPYYEQYF
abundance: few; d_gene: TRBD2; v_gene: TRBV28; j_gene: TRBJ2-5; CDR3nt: TGTGCCAGCAGTCAACTAGCGGGAGTGGAGACCCAGTACTTC; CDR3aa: CASSQLAGVETQYF
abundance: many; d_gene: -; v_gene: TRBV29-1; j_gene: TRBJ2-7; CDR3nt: TGCAGCGCCTCTGACAGAGGAGTTTACGAGCAGTACTTC; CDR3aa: CSASDRGVYEQYF
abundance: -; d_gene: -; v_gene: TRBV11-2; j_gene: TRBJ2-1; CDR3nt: TGTGCCAGCAGCCCAGGGGGGCCTTTAGGATGGCGGGGGGCTTCTGGTGAGCAGTTCTTC; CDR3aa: CASSPGGPLGWRGASGEQFF
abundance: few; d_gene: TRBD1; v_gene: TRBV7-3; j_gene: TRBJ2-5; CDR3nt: TGTGCCAGCAGCTTAACGGGTGGGACAGTACAAGAGACCCAGTACTTC; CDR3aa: CASSLTGGTVQETQYF
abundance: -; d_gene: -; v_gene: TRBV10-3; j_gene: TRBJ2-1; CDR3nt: TGTGCCACCCGATGGGGCTACAATGAGCAGTTCTTC; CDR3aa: CATRWGYNEQFF
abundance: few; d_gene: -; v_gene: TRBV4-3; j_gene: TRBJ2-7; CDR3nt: TGCGCCAGCAGCCAAGATCGGGTCGAGCAGTACTTC; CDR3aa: CASSQDRVEQYF
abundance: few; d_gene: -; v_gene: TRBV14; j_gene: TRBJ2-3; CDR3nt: TGTGCCAGCAGCCAATGGGGGCTAAGTACAGATACGCAGTATTTT; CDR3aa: CASSQWGLSTDTQYF
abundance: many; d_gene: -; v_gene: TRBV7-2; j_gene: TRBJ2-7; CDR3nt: TGTGCCAGCAGCTTGCCCCCGAGTTACGAGCAGTACTTC; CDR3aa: CASSLPPSYEQYF
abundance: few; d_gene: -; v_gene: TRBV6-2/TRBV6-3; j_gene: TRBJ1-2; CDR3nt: TGTGCCAGCAGTTACCTAAATACGGGCTTGGGATATGGCTACACCTTC; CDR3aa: CASSYLNTGLGYGYTF
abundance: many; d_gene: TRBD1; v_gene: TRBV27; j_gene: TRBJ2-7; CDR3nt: TGTGCCAGCAGTGGAGTCGGGACAGGGGTCCACGAGCAGTACTTC; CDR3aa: CASSGVGTGVHEQYF
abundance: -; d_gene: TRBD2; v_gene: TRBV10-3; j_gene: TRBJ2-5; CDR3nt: TGTGCCATCAGTCCGACTAGCAGTCAAGAGACCCAGTACTTC; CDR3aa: CAISPTSSQETQYF
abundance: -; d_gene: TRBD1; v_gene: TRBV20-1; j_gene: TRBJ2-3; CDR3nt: TGCAGTGCTAGTTTACAGGGGCGGTCGAGTACGCAGTATTTT; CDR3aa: CSASLQGRSSTQYF
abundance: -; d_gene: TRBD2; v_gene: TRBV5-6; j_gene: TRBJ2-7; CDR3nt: TGTGCCAGCAGCGGAGGGACTACCCCCTACGAGCAGTACTTC; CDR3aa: CASSGGTTPYEQYF
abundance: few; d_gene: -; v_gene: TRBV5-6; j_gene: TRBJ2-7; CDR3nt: TGTGCCAGCAGAGCGGGACAGGACTCCTACGAGCAGTACTTC; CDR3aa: CASRAGQDSYEQYF
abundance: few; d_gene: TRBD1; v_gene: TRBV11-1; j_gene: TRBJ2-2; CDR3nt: TGTGCCAGCAGCTCGTCCCTAACCGGGACAGGGGAGAATTTGGACACCGGGGAGCTGTTTTTT; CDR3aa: CASSSSLTGTGENLDTGELFF
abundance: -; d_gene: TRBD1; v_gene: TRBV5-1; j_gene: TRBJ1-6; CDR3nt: TGCGCCAGCAGCTCAGGGGGTTTTCGTTCACCCCTCCACTTT; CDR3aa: CASSSGGFRSPLHF
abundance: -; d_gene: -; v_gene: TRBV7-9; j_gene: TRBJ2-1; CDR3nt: TGTGCCAGCAGCCCCGGTCGGGGCCCTCTTTACAATGAGCAGTTCTTC; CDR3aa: CASSPGRGPLYNEQFF
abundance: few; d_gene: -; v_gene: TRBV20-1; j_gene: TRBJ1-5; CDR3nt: TGCAGTGCTCAAGACGGTAATCAGCCCCAGCATTTT; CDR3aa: CSAQDGNQPQHF
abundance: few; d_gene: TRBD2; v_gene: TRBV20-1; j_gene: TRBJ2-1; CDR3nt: TGCAGTGCTAGAGATCTAGAGGGAAGCGGGAGATCCATAGAAGAGCAGTTCTTC; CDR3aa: CSARDLEGSGRSIEEQFF
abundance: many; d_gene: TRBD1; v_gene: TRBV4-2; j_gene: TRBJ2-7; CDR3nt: TGTGCCAGCAGCCAAGCAATGGGACAGGGCCCCTACGAGCAGTACTTC; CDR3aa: CASSQAMGQGPYEQYF
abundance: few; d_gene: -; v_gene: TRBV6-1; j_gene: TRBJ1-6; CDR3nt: TGTGCCAGCAGCAAAGTACAGGCCGATAATTCACCCCTCCACTTT; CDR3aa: CASSKVQADNSPLHF
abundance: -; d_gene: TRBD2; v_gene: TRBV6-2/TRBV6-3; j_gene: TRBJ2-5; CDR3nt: TGTGCCAGCAGTTCGTCCGGTGGACTAGCGGGCGCTCGGGAGACCCAGTACTTC; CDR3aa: CASSSSGGLAGARETQYF
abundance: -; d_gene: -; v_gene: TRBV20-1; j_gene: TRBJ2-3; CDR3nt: TGCAGTGCTGGTCCCAGGCGGGGTATTGGCACAGATACGCAGTATTTT; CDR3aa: CSAGPRRGIGTDTQYF
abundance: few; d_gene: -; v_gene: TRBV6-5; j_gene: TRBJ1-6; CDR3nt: TGTGCCAGCAGTTACGGGGGCCAAAACTATAATTCACCCCTCCACTTT; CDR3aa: CASSYGGQNYNSPLHF
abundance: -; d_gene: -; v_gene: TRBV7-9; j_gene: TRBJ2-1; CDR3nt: TGTGCCAGCAGGGGTGGGGACTATGAGCAGTTCTTC; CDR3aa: CASRGGDYEQFF